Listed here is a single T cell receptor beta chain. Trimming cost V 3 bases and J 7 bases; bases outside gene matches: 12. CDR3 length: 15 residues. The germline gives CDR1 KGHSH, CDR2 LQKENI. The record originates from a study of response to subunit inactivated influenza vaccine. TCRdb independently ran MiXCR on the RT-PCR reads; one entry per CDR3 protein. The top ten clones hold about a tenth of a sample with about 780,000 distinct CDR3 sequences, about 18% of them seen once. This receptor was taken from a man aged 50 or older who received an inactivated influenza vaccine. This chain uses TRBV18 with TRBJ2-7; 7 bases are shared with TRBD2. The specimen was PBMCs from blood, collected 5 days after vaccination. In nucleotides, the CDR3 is TGTGCCAGCTCACCCTCGGGGGGTCCCACCGGAGAGCAGTACTTC. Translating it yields CASSPSGGPTGEQYF.